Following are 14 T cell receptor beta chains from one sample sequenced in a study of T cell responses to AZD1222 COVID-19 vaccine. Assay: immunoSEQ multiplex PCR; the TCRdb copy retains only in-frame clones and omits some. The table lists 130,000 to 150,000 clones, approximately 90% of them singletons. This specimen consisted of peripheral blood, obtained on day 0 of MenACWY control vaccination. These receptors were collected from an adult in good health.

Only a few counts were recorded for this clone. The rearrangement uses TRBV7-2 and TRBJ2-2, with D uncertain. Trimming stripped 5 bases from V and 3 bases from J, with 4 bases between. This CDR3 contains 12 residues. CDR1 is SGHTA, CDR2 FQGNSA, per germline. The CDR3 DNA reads TGTGCCAGCAGCAGATACACCGGGGAGCTGTTTTTT. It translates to CASSRYTGELFF. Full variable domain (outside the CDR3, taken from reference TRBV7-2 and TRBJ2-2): GAGVSQSPSNKVTEKGKDVELRCDPISGHTALYWYRQSLGQGLEFLIYFQGNSAPDKSGLPSDRFSAERTGGSVSTLTIQRTQQEDSAVYLCASSRYTGELFFGEGSRLTVL.

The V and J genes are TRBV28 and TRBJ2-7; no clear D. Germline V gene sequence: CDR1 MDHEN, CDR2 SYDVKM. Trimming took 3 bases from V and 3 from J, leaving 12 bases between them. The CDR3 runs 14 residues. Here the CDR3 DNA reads TGTGCCAGCAGTTTCGGTTTCGGGTACTACGAGCAGTACTTC. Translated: CASSFGFGYYEQYF.

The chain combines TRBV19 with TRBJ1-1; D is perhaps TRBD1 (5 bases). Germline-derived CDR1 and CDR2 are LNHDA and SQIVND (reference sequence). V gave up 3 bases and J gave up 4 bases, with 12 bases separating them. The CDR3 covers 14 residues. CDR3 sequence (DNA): TGTGCCAGTAGTATGGGAGGGGAGGCCACTGAAGCTTTCTTT. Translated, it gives CASSMGGEATEAFF.

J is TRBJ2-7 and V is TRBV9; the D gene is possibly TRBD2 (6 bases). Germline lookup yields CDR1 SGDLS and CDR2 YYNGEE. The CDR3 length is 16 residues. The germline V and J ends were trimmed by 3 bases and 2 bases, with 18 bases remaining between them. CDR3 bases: TGTGCCAGCAGCGGCCATCCCGGGACTGCCACCTACGAGCAGTACTTC. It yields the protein CASSGHPGTATYEQYF.

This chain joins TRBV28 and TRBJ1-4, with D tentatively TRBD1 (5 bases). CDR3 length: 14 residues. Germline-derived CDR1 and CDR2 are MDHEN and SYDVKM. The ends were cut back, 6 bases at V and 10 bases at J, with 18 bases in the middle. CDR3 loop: CASSPPARGGKLFF. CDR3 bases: TGTGCCAGCAGCCCACCCGCGAGGGGCGGAAAACTGTTTTTT.

CDR3 coding DNA: TGTGCCAGCAGCCCCTTCGGACAAAACACTGAAGCTTTCTTT. Translating it yields CASSPFGQNTEAFF. The gene calls are TRBV3-1 (or the pseudogene TRBV3-2) and TRBJ1-1; weak D call: TRBD1 (5 bases). V lost 4 bases and J lost 2, with 11 bases in between. Germline V gives CDR1 LGHDT, CDR2 YNNKEL (reference sequence). CDR3 length: 14 residues.

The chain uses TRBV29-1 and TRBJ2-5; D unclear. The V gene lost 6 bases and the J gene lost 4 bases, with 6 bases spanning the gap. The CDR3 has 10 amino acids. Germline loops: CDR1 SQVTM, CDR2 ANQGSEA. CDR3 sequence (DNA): TGCAGCGTCGGCACAGAGACCCAGTACTTC. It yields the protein CSVGTETQYF.

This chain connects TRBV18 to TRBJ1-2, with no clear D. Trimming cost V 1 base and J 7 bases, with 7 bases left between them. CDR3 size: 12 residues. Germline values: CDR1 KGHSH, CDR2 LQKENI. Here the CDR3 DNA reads TGTGCCAGCTCACCACAGACATTTGGCTACACCTTC. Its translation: CASSPQTFGYTF.

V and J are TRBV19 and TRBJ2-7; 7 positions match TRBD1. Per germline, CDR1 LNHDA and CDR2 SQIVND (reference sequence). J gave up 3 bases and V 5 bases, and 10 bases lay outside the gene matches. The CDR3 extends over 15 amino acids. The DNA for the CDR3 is TGTGCCAGTAGTCCTCCAGAGGGACAGAGCTACGAGCAGTACTTC. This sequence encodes CASSPPEGQSYEQYF.

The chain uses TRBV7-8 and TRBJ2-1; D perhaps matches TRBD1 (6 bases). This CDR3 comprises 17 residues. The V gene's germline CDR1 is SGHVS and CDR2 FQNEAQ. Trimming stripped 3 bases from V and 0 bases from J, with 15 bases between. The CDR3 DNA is TGTGCCAGCAGCTTGAAGTGGGGGCCGAGCTCCTACAATGAGCAGTTCTTC. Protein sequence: CASSLKWGPSSYNEQFF.

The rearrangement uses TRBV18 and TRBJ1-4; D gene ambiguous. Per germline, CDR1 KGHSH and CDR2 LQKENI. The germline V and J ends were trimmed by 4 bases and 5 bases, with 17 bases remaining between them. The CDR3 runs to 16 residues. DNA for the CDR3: TGTGCCAGCTCACTACAAGCCCGAGGAGACAATGAAAAACTGTTTTTT. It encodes CASSLQARGDNEKLFF.

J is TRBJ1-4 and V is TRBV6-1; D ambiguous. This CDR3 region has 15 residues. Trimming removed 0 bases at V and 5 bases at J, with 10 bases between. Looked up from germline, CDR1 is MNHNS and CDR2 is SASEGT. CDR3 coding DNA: TGTGCCAGCAGTGAAGCGTTTAGTCAGAATGAAAAACTGTTTTTT. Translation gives CASSEAFSQNEKLFF.

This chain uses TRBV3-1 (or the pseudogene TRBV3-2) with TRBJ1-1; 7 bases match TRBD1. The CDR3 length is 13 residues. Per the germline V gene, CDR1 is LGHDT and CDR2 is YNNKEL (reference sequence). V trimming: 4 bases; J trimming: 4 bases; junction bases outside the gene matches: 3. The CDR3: CASSPRQGTEAFF. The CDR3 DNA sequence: TGTGCCAGCAGCCCAAGACAGGGCACTGAAGCTTTCTTT.

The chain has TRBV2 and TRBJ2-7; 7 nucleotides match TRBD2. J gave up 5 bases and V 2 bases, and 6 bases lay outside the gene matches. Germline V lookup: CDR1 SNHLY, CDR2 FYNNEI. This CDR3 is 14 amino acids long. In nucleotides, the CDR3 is TGTGCCAGCAGTGAACAGGGAGGGACCCACGAGCAGTACTTC. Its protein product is CASSEQGGTHEQYF.